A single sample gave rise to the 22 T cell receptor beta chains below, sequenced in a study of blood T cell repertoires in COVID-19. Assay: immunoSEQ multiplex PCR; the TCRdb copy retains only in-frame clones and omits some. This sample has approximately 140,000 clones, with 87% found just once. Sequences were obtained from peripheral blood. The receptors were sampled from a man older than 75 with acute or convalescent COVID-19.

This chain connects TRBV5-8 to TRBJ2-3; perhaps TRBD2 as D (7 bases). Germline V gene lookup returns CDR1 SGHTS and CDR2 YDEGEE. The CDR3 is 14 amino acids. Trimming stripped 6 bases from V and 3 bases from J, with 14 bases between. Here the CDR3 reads CASTWGGLTDTQYF. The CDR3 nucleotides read TGTGCCAGCACCTGGGGGGGGCTGACAGATACGCAGTATTTT.

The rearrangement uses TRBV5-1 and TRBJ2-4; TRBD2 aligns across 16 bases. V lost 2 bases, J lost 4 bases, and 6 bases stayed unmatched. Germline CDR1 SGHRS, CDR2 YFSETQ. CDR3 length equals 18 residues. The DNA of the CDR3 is TGCGCCAGCAGCTTCGGGACTAGCGGGGGGGCCGTTAAAAACATTCAGTACTTC. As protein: CASSFGTSGGAVKNIQYF.

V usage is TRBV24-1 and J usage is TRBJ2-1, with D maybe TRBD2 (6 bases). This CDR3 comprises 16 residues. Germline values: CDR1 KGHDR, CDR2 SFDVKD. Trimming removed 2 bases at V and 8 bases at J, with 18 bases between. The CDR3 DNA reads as TGTGCCACCAGTGATTGGACTTGGGGGAGGAATCATGAGCAGTTCTTC. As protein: CATSDWTWGRNHEQFF.

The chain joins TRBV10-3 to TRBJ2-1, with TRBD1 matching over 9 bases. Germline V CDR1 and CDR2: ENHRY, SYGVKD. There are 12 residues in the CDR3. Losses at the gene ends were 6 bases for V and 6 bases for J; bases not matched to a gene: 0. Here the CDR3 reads CAIRTGGNEQFF. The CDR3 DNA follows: TGTGCCATCAGGACAGGGGGCAATGAGCAGTTCTTC.

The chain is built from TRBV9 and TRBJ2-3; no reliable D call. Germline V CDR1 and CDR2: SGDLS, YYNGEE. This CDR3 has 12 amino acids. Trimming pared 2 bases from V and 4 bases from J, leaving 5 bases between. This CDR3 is CASSVNSDTQYF. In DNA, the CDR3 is TGTGCCAGCAGCGTCAACTCAGATACGCAGTATTTT.

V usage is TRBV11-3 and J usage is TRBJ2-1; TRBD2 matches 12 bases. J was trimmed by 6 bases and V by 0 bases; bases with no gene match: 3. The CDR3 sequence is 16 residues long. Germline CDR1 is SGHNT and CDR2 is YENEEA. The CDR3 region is CASSLDSSGGANEQFF. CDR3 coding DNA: TGTGCCAGCAGCTTAGACTCTAGCGGGGGGGCCAATGAGCAGTTCTTC.

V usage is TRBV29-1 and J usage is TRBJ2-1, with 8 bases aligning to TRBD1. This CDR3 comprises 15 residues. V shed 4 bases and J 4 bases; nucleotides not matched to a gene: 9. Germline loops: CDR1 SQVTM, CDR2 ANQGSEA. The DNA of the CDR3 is TGCAGCGTTGTGGACAGGGCCTCTATTTACAATGAGCAGTTCTTC. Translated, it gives CSVVDRASIYNEQFF.

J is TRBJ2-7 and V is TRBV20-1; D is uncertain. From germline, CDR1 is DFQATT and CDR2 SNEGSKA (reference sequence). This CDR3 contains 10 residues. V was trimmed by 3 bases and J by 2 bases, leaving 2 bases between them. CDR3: CSASTYEQYF. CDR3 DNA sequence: TGCAGTGCTAGCACCTACGAGCAGTACTTC.

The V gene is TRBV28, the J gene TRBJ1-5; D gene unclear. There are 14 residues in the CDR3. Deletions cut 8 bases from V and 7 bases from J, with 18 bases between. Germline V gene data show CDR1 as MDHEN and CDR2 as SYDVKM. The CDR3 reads CASLQPGGGQPQHF. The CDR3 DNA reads TGTGCCAGCCTCCAGCCGGGAGGAGGACAGCCCCAGCATTTT.

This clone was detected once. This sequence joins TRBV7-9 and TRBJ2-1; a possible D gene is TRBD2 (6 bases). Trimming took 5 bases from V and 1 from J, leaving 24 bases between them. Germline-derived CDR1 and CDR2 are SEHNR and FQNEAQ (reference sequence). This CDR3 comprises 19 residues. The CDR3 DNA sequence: TGTGCCAGCAGCACTATAGTAGGGAGGTTGGAGGCATCCTACAATGAGCAGTTCTTC. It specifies CASSTIVGRLEASYNEQFF.

CDR3 residues: CASSPGVVAFF. The CDR3 bases are TGTGCCAGCAGCCCAGGGGTGGTGGCTTTCTTT. The chain employs TRBV12-3 or TRBV12-4 and TRBJ1-1; a possible D gene is TRBD1 (6 bases). This CDR3 is built from 11 residues. V was pared by 6 bases and J by 11 bases, with 13 bases between.

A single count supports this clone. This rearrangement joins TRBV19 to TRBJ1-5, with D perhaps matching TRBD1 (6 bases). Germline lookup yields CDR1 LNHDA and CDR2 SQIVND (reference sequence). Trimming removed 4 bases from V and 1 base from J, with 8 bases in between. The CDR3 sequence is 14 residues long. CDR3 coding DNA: TGTGCCAGTAGTACGACAGGAAGCAATCAGCCCCAGCATTTT. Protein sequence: CASSTTGSNQPQHF. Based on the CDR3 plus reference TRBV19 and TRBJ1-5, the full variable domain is DGGITQSPKYLFRKEGQNVTLSCEQNLNHDAMYWYRQDPGQGLRLIYYSQIVNDFQKGDIAEGYSVSREKKESFPLTVTSAQKNPTAFYLCASSTTGSNQPQHFGDGTRLSIL.

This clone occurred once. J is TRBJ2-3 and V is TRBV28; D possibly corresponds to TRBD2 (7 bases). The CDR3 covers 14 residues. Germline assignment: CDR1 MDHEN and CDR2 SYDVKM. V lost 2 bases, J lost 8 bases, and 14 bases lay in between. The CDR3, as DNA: TGTGCCAGCAGTTTAGCGGGGGAAGGGGGTACGCAGTATTTT. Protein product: CASSLAGEGGTQYF. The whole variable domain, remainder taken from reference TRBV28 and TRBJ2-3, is DVKVTQSSRYLVKRTGEKVFLECVQDMDHENMFWYRQDPGLGLRLIYFSYDVKMKEKGDIPEGYSVSREKKERFSLILESASTNQTSMYLCASSLAGEGGTQYFGPGTRLTVL.

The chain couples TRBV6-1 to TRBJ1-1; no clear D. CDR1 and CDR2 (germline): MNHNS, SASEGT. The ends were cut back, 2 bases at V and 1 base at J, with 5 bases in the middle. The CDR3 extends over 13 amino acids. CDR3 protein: CASSERGNTEAFF. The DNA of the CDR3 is TGTGCCAGCAGTGAAAGAGGGAACACTGAAGCTTTCTTT.

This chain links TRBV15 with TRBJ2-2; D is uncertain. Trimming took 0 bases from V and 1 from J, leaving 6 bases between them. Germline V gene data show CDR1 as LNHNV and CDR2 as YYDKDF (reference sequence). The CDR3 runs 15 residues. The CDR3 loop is CATSRDRKNTGELFF. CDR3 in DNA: TGTGCCACCAGCAGAGACAGGAAGAACACCGGGGAGCTGTTTTTT.

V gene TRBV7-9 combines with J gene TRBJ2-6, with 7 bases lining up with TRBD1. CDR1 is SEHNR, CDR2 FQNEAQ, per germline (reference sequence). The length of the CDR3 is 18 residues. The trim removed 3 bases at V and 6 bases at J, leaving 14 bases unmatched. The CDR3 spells CASSFPSPRQGEANVLTF. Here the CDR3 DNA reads TGTGCCAGCAGCTTTCCCTCTCCACGACAGGGTGAGGCCAACGTCCTGACTTTC.

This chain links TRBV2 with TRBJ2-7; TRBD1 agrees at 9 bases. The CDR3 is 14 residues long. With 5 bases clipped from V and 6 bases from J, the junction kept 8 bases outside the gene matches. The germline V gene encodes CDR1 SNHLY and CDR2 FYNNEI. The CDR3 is CASSTGTGPGEQYF. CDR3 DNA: TGTGCCAGCAGTACCGGGACAGGGCCAGGCGAGCAGTACTTC.

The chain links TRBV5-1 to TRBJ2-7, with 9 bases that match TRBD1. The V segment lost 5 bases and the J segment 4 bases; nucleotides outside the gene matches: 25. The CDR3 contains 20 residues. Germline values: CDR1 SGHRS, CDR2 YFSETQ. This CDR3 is CASRPGTGPIRAKTMYEQYF. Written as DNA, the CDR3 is TGCGCCAGCAGGCCCGGGACAGGGCCCATTCGCGCGAAGACTATGTACGAGCAGTACTTC. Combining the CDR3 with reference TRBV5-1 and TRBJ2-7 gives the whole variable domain KAGVTQTPRYLIKTRGQQVTLSCSPISGHRSVSWYQQTPGQGLQFLFEYFSETQRNKGNFPGRFSGRQFSNSRSEMNVSTLELGDSALYLCASRPGTGPIRAKTMYEQYFGPGTRLTVT.

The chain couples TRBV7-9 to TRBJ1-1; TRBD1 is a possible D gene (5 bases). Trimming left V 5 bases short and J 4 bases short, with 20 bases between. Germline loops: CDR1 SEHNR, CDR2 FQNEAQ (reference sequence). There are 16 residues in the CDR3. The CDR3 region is CASSPQSRAGFTEAFF. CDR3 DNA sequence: TGTGCCAGCAGCCCCCAAAGCAGGGCTGGGTTCACTGAAGCTTTCTTT.

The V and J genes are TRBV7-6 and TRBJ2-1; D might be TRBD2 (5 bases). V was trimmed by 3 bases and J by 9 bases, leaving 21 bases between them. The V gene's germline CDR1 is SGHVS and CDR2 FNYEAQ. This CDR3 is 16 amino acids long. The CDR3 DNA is TGTGCCAGCAGCTTTGCCACGTTGGGAGTACCAAGTGAGCAGTTCTTC. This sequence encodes CASSFATLGVPSEQFF.

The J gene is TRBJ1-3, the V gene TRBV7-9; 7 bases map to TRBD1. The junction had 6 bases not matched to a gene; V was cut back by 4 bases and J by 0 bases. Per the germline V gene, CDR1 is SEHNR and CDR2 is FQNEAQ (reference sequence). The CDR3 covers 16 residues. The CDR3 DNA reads TGTGCCAGCAGCTCAACAGGGGTCTTCTCTGGAAACACCATATATTTT. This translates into CASSSTGVFSGNTIYF.

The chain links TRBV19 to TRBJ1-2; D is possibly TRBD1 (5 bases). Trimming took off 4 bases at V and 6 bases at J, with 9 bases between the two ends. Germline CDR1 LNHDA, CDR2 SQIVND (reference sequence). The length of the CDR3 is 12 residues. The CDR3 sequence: CASSKGLNGYTF. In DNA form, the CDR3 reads TGTGCCAGTAGTAAGGGACTCAATGGCTACACCTTC.